Below, 28 T cell receptor beta chains from the same sample are listed, as sequenced in a study of T cell repertoires in cytomegalovirus infection. One entry per CDR3 protein, called by TCRdb with MiXCR from the reads. Of 900,000 to 950,000 distinct CDR3 sequences listed, approximately 31% are singletons. No cognate antigen is known for these TCRs. Sequences were derived from cultured CD8+ T cells from PBMCs, sampled from culture after CMV antigen stimulation. Every receptor here comes from a human donor in good health (CMV status not recorded). Some clones in this sample may be carry-over from other donors' samples.

The chain recombines TRBV11-2 with TRBJ1-1; D is unclear. This CDR3 is 13 amino acids long. V lost 7 bases and J lost 2, with 11 bases in between. The germline CDR1 and CDR2 sequences are SGHAT and FQNNGV. The CDR3 region has the DNA TGTGCCAGCACTCCTGGGAGTAACACTGAAGCTTTCTTT. Translated, it gives CASTPGSNTEAFF.

This chain joins TRBV6-1 and TRBJ1-2; tentatively, D is TRBD1 (5 bases). CDR1 is MNHNS, CDR2 SASEGT, per germline. The CDR3 has 15 residues. Trimming took 8 bases from V and 4 from J, leaving 20 bases between them. CDR3 DNA: TGTGCCAGCCTCATTTCAGGGTCCTTTGGCTATGGCTACACCTTC. As protein: CASLISGSFGYGYTF.

The chain carries TRBV15 and TRBJ2-6, with D hard to call. V shed 5 bases and J shed 3 bases, with 11 bases lying between them. Per germline, CDR1 LNHNV and CDR2 YYDKDF (reference sequence). CDR3 length equals 15 residues. The CDR3 loop reads CATSSTVVGANVLTF. The CDR3 nucleotides are TGTGCCACCAGCTCCACGGTGGTTGGGGCCAACGTCCTGACTTTC.

The genes are TRBV6-1 and TRBJ1-2, with D perhaps TRBD1 (6 bases). CDR3 size: 15 residues. CDR1 and CDR2 (germline): MNHNS, SASEGT. V was cut by 6 bases and J by 4 bases, with 18 bases left in between. In nucleotides, the CDR3 is TGTGCCAGCAGCCCTCCCCATGGGGGCATCTATGGCTACACCTTC. Translated, it gives CASSPPHGGIYGYTF.

This chain joins TRBV6-5 and TRBJ1-1; the D gene is possibly TRBD1 (5 bases). The V gene's germline CDR1 is MNHEY and CDR2 SVGAGI. V gave up 1 base and J gave up 6 bases, with 15 bases separating them. This CDR3 has 15 residues. CDR3 nucleotide sequence: TGTGCCAGCAGTTACTATTTCACAGGTAGTCCTGAAGCTTTCTTT. Translated, it gives CASSYYFTGSPEAFF.

The chain is built from TRBV7-6 and TRBJ2-2; D not certain. Germline V gene sequence: CDR1 SGHVS, CDR2 FNYEAQ. The V end was cut by 2 bases, the J end by 11 bases, with 15 bases between. The CDR3 runs 14 residues. The CDR3 coding sequence is TGTGCCAGCAGCTTAAGCCCTCTCCGGCGAGAGCTGTTTTTT. This sequence encodes CASSLSPLRRELFF.

This sequence joins TRBV2 and TRBJ1-2; 9 nucleotides match TRBD1. Trimming at V came to 6 bases and at J to 4 bases, leaving 9 bases not matched to a gene. This CDR3 region has 15 residues. In germline, CDR1 is SNHLY, CDR2 FYNNEI. In DNA, the CDR3 is TGTGCCAGCAGGGAGGGACAGGGTGCCGGCTATGGCTACACCTTC. It specifies CASREGQGAGYGYTF.

This clonotype was counted between two and nine times. The chain joins TRBV7-2 to TRBJ1-1; D ambiguous. The CDR3 spans 14 residues. Germline CDR1 and CDR2: SGHTA and FQGNSA. Trimming took 8 bases from V and 3 from J, leaving 16 bases between them. This CDR3 reads CASPTPGMYTEAFF. The CDR3 nucleotides read TGTGCCAGCCCCACCCCGGGGATGTACACTGAAGCTTTCTTT.

The rearrangement links TRBV6-6 to TRBJ2-2, with TRBD1 matching over 9 bases. Looked up from germline, CDR1 is MNHNY and CDR2 is SVGAGI (reference sequence). The CDR3 is 18 residues long. With 0 bases clipped from V and 5 bases from J, the junction kept 10 bases outside the gene matches. CDR3 nucleotide sequence: TGTGCCAGCAGTTACTCCAGGTTTACAGGGGGCAGGACCGGGGAGCTGTTTTTT. Translated: CASSYSRFTGGRTGELFF.

This chain connects TRBV20-1 to TRBJ2-3; TRBD1 is a possible D gene (5 bases). V gave up 3 bases and J gave up 6 bases, with 10 bases separating them. The CDR3 consists of 12 residues. CDR1 and CDR2 from the germline V gene are DFQATT and SNEGSKA (reference sequence). As DNA, the CDR3 is TGCAGTGCTAGTCAGGGCGCCGATACGCAGTATTTT. This translates into CSASQGADTQYF.

The rearrangement joins TRBV7-2 to TRBJ2-6; 14 bases are shared with TRBD2. The CDR3 sequence is 20 residues long. V gave up 4 bases and J gave up 0 bases; unmatched junction bases: 8. CDR1 is SGHTA, CDR2 FQGNSA, per germline. The CDR3: CASSSKGLAGVFSGANVLTF. CDR3 DNA: TGTGCCAGCAGCTCGAAGGGACTAGCGGGGGTCTTCTCTGGGGCCAACGTCCTGACTTTC.

This clonotype showed up just a few times. The chain is built from TRBV12-3 or TRBV12-4 and TRBJ1-5, with D possibly TRBD1 on 6 matching bases. The CDR3 runs to 17 residues. With 3 bases removed from V and 7 bases from J, the gap between germline ends came to 22 bases. The CDR3 DNA sequence: TGTGCCAGCAGTTTCGCCGCCGACCCATTTCAGGGGCAGCCCCAGCATTTT. Translation: CASSFAADPFQGQPQHF.

The J gene is TRBJ1-3, the V gene TRBV7-9; the D is unclear. Germline V gives CDR1 SEHNR, CDR2 FQNEAQ (reference sequence). The length of the CDR3 is 15 residues. Between the trimmed V and J ends, which lost 1 base and 0 bases, there was a span of 7 bases. CDR3 residues: CASSLGDVSGNTIYF. In nucleotides, the CDR3 is TGTGCCAGCAGCTTAGGGGATGTCTCTGGAAACACCATATATTTT.

The chain is built from TRBV12-3 or TRBV12-4 and TRBJ1-1; D is undetermined. Trimming cost V 5 bases and J 8 bases, with 12 bases left between them. The CDR3 totals 12 residues. The CDR3 DNA sequence: TGTGCCAGCAGTATAGGGTCGGTCGAAGCTTTCTTT. This encodes CASSIGSVEAFF.

J is TRBJ2-7 and V is TRBV20-1, with 7 bases aligning to TRBD2. The CDR3 runs 16 residues. With 4 bases clipped from V and 6 bases from J, the junction kept 18 bases outside the gene matches. From germline, CDR1 is DFQATT and CDR2 SNEGSKA (reference sequence). The CDR3 coding sequence is TGCAGTGCTACCTTCAGTAGCGGGCCCTCCGGGTTCGAGCAGTACTTC. It specifies CSATFSSGPSGFEQYF.

This clonotype occurred many times. The J gene is TRBJ2-1, the V gene TRBV7-3; D might be TRBD1 (5 bases). V was clipped by 5 bases and J by 4 bases, with 12 bases between them. The germline V gene has CDR1 SGHTA and CDR2 FQGTGA. This CDR3 has 14 amino acids. The CDR3 reads CASSASGQYNEQFF. CDR3 in DNA: TGTGCCAGCAGCGCCTCAGGGCAGTACAATGAGCAGTTCTTC.

This clonotype appeared a few times. V is TRBV2 and J is TRBJ2-1, with 7 nucleotides matching TRBD1. Germline CDR1 reads SNHLY; CDR2 reads FYNNEI. J was trimmed by 6 bases and V by 2 bases; bases with no gene match: 4. The CDR3 consists of 14 residues. The CDR3 DNA follows: TGTGCCAGCAGTGAAATGGCAGGGGGCAATGAGCAGTTCTTC. Translating it yields CASSEMAGGNEQFF.

Ten or more counts support this clonotype. The chain employs TRBV19 and TRBJ2-2, with D possibly being TRBD2 (5 bases). This CDR3 comprises 16 residues. Germline V gene lookup returns CDR1 LNHDA and CDR2 SQIVND (reference sequence). V lost 0 bases and J 5 bases, leaving 13 bases between the germline ends. The DNA for the CDR3 is TGTGCCAGTAGTATAGAGTCGGGGTACACAACCGGGGAGCTGTTTTTT. Its translation: CASSIESGYTTGELFF.

The chain joins TRBV12-3 or TRBV12-4 to TRBJ2-2; 14 bases are a match to TRBD2. V gave up 5 bases and J gave up 0 bases; unmatched junction bases: 5. The CDR3 contains 18 residues. CDR3 loop: CASSPGLAGAANTGELFF. The CDR3 DNA is TGTGCCAGCAGTCCGGGACTAGCGGGGGCCGCGAACACCGGGGAGCTGTTTTTT.

The V and J genes are TRBV6-4 and TRBJ1-4; D unresolved. The ends were cut back, 6 bases at V and 4 bases at J, with 9 bases in the middle. This CDR3 spans 13 amino acids. Germline V CDR1 and CDR2: MRHNA, SNTAGT. CDR3 nucleotide sequence: TGTGCCAGCAGCCGAGCGGTTAATGAAAAACTGTTTTTT. It encodes CASSRAVNEKLFF.

Regarding this clonotype: A much bigger clone sits one base away, suggesting this may be a read error. The chain employs TRBV28 and TRBJ2-1; 9 bases match TRBD2. CDR1 is MDHEN, CDR2 SYDVKM, per germline. CDR3 length equals 17 residues. DNA of the CDR3: TGTGCCAGCAGTTTGGGCGGTAGCGGGGGACCCTACAATCAGCAGTTCTTC. Protein sequence: CASSLGGSGGPYNQQFF.

This clonotype was observed a few times. This CDR3 is CASSSPGTSGVYNEQFF. The CDR3 DNA is TGTGCCAGCAGCAGTCCCGGGACTAGCGGGGTTTACAATGAGCAGTTCTTC. This sequence joins TRBV27 and TRBJ2-1; 13 bases align to TRBD2. The CDR3 has 17 amino acids. Germline CDR1 and CDR2: MNHEY and SMNVEV (reference sequence). V gave up 6 bases and J gave up 4 bases; unmatched junction bases: 9.

The V call is TRBV7-6, the J call TRBJ1-1; 8 bases match TRBD1. The CDR3 covers 15 residues. CDR1 and CDR2 (germline): SGHVS, FNYEAQ. Losses at the gene ends were 3 bases for V and 1 base for J; bases not matched to a gene: 4. The CDR3 DNA follows: TGTGCCAGCAGCTTCGCCGACAGGGGGAACACTGAAGCTTTCTTT. This sequence encodes CASSFADRGNTEAFF.

This clonotype was found once. This chain uses TRBV6-2 or TRBV6-3 with TRBJ2-7; D may match TRBD1 or TRBD2 (5 bases each). The CDR3 totals 14 residues. Trimming left V 7 bases short and J 6 bases short, with 19 bases between. CDR1 MNHEY and CDR2 SVGEGT come from the germline V gene. The CDR3 reads CASKLDPSGAEQYF. The CDR3 DNA follows: TGTGCCAGCAAACTGGACCCCTCCGGGGCCGAGCAGTACTTC.

V and J are TRBV6-5 and TRBJ2-1; D assignment may be TRBD1 or TRBD2 (5 bases each). Trimming shortened V by 7 bases and J by 8 bases, and 15 bases separated the two germline ends. The CDR3 runs 13 residues. The germline V gene encodes CDR1 MNHEY and CDR2 SVGAGI. The CDR3, as DNA: TGTGCCAGCACCTATACACGGGGCGATGAGCAGTTCTTC. Translated, it gives CASTYTRGDEQFF.

The chain joins TRBV7-4 to TRBJ2-5; 8 nucleotides match TRBD2. V lost 6 bases and J lost 2; bases outside the gene matches: 11. CDR1 SGHVT and CDR2 SQSDAQ come from the germline V gene. This CDR3 is 16 amino acids long. The chain's CDR3 is CASRTPGLVGQETQYF. CDR3 nucleotide sequence: TGTGCCAGCAGGACCCCGGGACTAGTGGGGCAAGAGACCCAGTACTTC.

The chain couples TRBV19 to TRBJ2-5, with no clear D. Trimming left V 2 bases short and J 2 bases short, with 6 bases between. CDR3 length equals 13 residues. Per the germline V gene, CDR1 is LNHDA and CDR2 is SQIVND (reference sequence). CDR3 nucleotides: TGTGCCAGTAGTATAAGGCAGCAAGAGACCCAGTACTTC. Translated: CASSIRQQETQYF.

The V gene is TRBV27, the J gene TRBJ2-7, with 9 bases fitting TRBD2. V gave up 3 bases and J gave up 4 bases; unmatched junction bases: 4. Germline V lookup: CDR1 MNHEY, CDR2 SMNVEV (reference sequence). The CDR3 is 14 residues long. The CDR3 nucleotides are TGTGCCAGCAGTTTCGCAGCGGGGGGTTACGAGCAGTACGTC. Protein: CASSFAAGGYEQYV.